Listed below are T cell receptor beta chains from one sample, sequenced in a study of cytomegalovirus exposure and HLA in healthy donors. Sequencing was performed with immunoSEQ multiplex PCR; in TCRdb, only in-frame clones are kept and a portion is missing. Found here are approximately 170,000 clones; the top ten clones hold approximately 0.8%. The sequenced sample was PBMCs. The receptor set was obtained from a woman aged 18-29 years in good health and CMV-seropositive. CDR3s include the opening cysteine and the closing phenylalanine or tryptophan. The D gene is left open where the match is weak.

J gene | V gene | D gene | CDR3 DNA | CDR3 protein
TRBJ2-5 | TRBV5-1 | - | TGCGCCAGCAGCATCCTGGGGCAGCACCAAGAGACCCAGTACTTC | CASSILGQHQETQYF
TRBJ2-3 | TRBV27 | TRBD2 | TGTGCCAGTAAGACTAGCGGGAGGGGGGCAGATACGCAGTATTTT | CASKTSGRGADTQYF
TRBJ1-2 | TRBV19 | - | TGTGCCAGTAGTCGTCTGGACAGCAACTATGGCTACACCTTC | CASSRLDSNYGYTF
TRBJ2-2 | TRBV27 | - | TGTGCCAGCAGTTTAATAACCGGGGAGCTGTTTTTT | CASSLITGELFF
TRBJ1-1 | TRBV6-5 | - | TGTGCCAGCAGTTACTCGGGGGGGGTTGAAGCTTTCTTT | CASSYSGGVEAFF
TRBJ2-7 | TRBV5-6 | - | TGTGCCAGCAGCTCTTACTACGAGCAGTACTTC | CASSSYYEQYF
TRBJ2-1 | TRBV2 | TRBD2 | TGTGCCAGCAGAGGGACTAGCGGGAGGTTTGAGCAGTTCTTC | CASRGTSGRFEQFF
TRBJ1-4 | TRBV5-1 | - | TGCGCCAGCAGCTTACTGGGGGCGCAGACTAATGAAAAACTGTTTTTT | CASSLLGAQTNEKLFF
TRBJ1-1 | TRBV4-1 | - | TGCGCCAGCAGCCAAGAGAGAACACGGGGGAACACTGAAGCTTTCTTT | CASSQERTRGNTEAFF
TRBJ2-7 | TRBV18 | TRBD1 | TGTGCCAGCTCACAGGGACAGGGGACCGGCGAGCAGTACTTC | CASSQGQGTGEQYF
TRBJ2-4 | TRBV9 | - | TGTGCCAGCAGCGTAGCCGGTCAGGAGGACATTCAGTACTTC | CASSVAGQEDIQYF
TRBJ2-1 | TRBV15 | TRBD1 | TGTGCCACCAGCAGGGACAGGGTTGGTGAGCAGTTCTTC | CATSRDRVGEQFF
TRBJ2-2 | TRBV25-1 | - | TGTGCCAGCAGTGTTCAGGGCTCGACCGGGGAGCTGTTTTTT | CASSVQGSTGELFF
TRBJ2-7 | TRBV30 | TRBD1 | TGTGCCTGGAAACTGGGACAGGGGGCGTTCGAGCAGTACTTC | CAWKLGQGAFEQYF
TRBJ1-1 | TRBV6-6 | TRBD1 | TGTGCCAGCAGTCCACCGGACAGGGGAGGTACTGAAGCTTTCTTT | CASSPPDRGGTEAFF
TRBJ1-4 | TRBV18 | - | TGTGCCAGCTCACTCGGGGTGACCGGGAATGAAAAACTGTTTTTT | CASSLGVTGNEKLFF
TRBJ2-2 | TRBV7-9 | - | TGTGCCAGCAGCTTTTTTCTTGACACCGGGGAGCTGTTTTTT | CASSFFLDTGELFF
TRBJ1-4 | TRBV5-6 | - | TGTGCCAGCAGCTTGGGGACAGCCCTTGCAACTAATGAAAAACTGTTTTTT | CASSLGTALATNEKLFF
TRBJ1-4 | TRBV6-4 | TRBD1 | TGTGCCAGCAGTGAGTACAGGGGCCCACATGAAAAACTGTTTTTT | CASSEYRGPHEKLFF
TRBJ1-2 | TRBV10-3 | - | TGTGCCATCGGCCGGGACACCAACTATGGCTACACCTTC | CAIGRDTNYGYTF
TRBJ2-2 | TRBV6-4 | TRBD2 | TGTGCCAGCAGACCCACTAGCGGGGGGGACACCGGGGAGCTGTTTTTT | CASRPTSGGDTGELFF
TRBJ2-7 | TRBV6-5 | - | TGTGCCAGCAGTTACGGTCGGAGCGAGCAGTACTTC | CASSYGRSEQYF
TRBJ2-3 | TRBV5-1 | TRBD2 | TGCGCCAGCAGCTTGGCCAAGACTAGCGGGCGGGCAATCACAGATACGCAGTATTTT | CASSLAKTSGRAITDTQYF
TRBJ1-1 | TRBV10-3 | - | TGTGCCATCAGTGAGTCGGGGGGTTGGACTGAAGCTTTCTTT | CAISESGGWTEAFF
TRBJ1-1 | TRBV11-3 | - | TGTGCCAGCAGCTCCCGGGTATTGAACACTGAAGCTTTCTTT | CASSSRVLNTEAFF
TRBJ1-2 | TRBV5-1 | TRBD1 | TGCGCCAGCAGCTGGACAGGGGACTATGGCTACACCTTC | CASSWTGDYGYTF
TRBJ2-1 | TRBV19 | - | TGTGCCAGTAGTACGTACAATGAGCAGTTCTTC | CASSTYNEQFF
TRBJ1-4 | TRBV2 | - | TGTGCCAGCAGTGGACAGGTCGGTAGTGAAAAACTGTTTTTT | CASSGQVGSEKLFF
TRBJ1-2 | TRBV19 | - | TGTGCCAGTAGTGCTACAGGAGCTAACTATGGCTACACCTTC | CASSATGANYGYTF
TRBJ2-1 | TRBV4-2 | - | TGTGCCAGCAGCACAACGGGTCTCGGTGAGCAGTTCTTC | CASSTTGLGEQFF
TRBJ2-6 | TRBV5-1 | TRBD1 | TGCGCCAGCAGCTTGGTGGGACAGCAAACCTTTTCCTCTGGGGCCAACGTCCTGACTTTC | CASSLVGQQTFSSGANVLTF
TRBJ1-6 | TRBV5-6 | - | TGTGCCAGCAGAGAGAGAGGGATCGGAAATTCACCCCTCCACTTT | CASRERGIGNSPLHF
TRBJ2-5 | TRBV30 | - | TGTGCCTGGAGATCCCGGACACAAGAGACCCAGTACTTC | CAWRSRTQETQYF